Listed here are 31 T cell receptor beta chains from one sample, sequenced in a study of beta chain features in type 1 diabetes listed by TCRdb under 2018. Antigens of these TCRs are unknown. Here is what the overall study found, with its caveats: A moderate but significant shortening of TCRB CDR3 length was observed in type 1 diabetes patients in all four CD4+ subsets.

Library preparation used the immunoSEQ multiplex PCR assay. The High Capacity cDNA Reverse Transcription Kit was used to reverse transcribe all of the isolated RNA, meaning that expressed TCRB transcripts were what got sequenced. Entries here come from immuneACCESS through TCRdb and include only in-frame sequences with V and J called. Some clones fail to appear in such tables; in the studies checked, an unresolved V gene covers under half of the shortfall, and the cause of the remainder is unknown. This sample lists fewer than 400,000 clones; approximately 10% were detected once. Jointly, the top ten make up more than 0.8% of the sample. Sequenced: central memory CD4+ T cells from blood. These receptors came from a young man with type 1 diabetes.

In its sample, this clone was seen a few times. This chain uses TRBV2 with TRBJ1-2; 10 bases are a match to TRBD1. Trimming took 4 bases from V and 6 from J; bases not matched to a gene: 5. This CDR3 comprises 14 residues. Germline assignment: CDR1 SNHLY and CDR2 FYNNEI. The CDR3 region is CASSAGTGAHGYTF. The DNA of the CDR3 is TGTGCCAGCAGTGCGGGGACAGGGGCCCATGGCTACACCTTC.

The CDR3 sequence: CAWQGGDNSPLHF. CDR3 nucleotides: TGTGCCTGGCAGGGTGGCGATAATTCACCCCTCCACTTT. V usage is TRBV30 and J usage is TRBJ1-6; TRBD1 is a possible D gene (5 bases). CDR1 and CDR2 (germline): GTSNPN, SVGIG (reference sequence). CDR3 size: 13 residues. V gave up 5 bases and J gave up 5 bases, with 10 bases separating them.

This chain connects TRBV4-1 to TRBJ2-3; the D gene could be TRBD1 or TRBD2 (5 bases each). Between the trimmed V and J ends, which lost 4 bases and 0 bases, there was a span of 11 bases. Per the germline V gene, CDR1 is MGHRA and CDR2 is YSYEKL. The CDR3 is 15 residues long. CDR3 nucleotides: TGCGCCAGCAGCCCCACGGGGCCAAGCACAGATACGCAGTATTTT. This codes for CASSPTGPSTDTQYF.

This clone came up a few times. Other nucleotide sequences in the sample specify the same CDR3. This chain uses TRBV2 with TRBJ2-3; 7 bases agree with TRBD1. The trim removed 7 bases at V and 0 bases at J, leaving 4 bases unmatched. Germline V lookup: CDR1 SNHLY, CDR2 FYNNEI. CDR3 length: 14 amino acids. In nucleotides, the CDR3 is TGTGCCAGCACCTGGGACAGTAGCACAGATACGCAGTATTTT. Amino acids: CASTWDSSTDTQYF.

This clone was observed a handful of times. The rearrangement uses TRBV29-1 and TRBJ2-7; 7 bases map to TRBD1. The length of the CDR3 is 11 residues. Germline assignment: CDR1 SQVTM and CDR2 ANQGSEA. With 3 bases clipped from V and 6 bases from J, the junction kept 2 bases outside the gene matches. The CDR3 spells CSVDDRAEQYF. Written as DNA, the CDR3 is TGCAGCGTTGATGACAGGGCCGAGCAGTACTTC.

V usage is TRBV5-1 and J usage is TRBJ2-2; 7 bases fit TRBD1. The V gene's germline CDR1 is SGHRS and CDR2 YFSETQ. This CDR3 comprises 14 residues. V shed 2 bases and J 7 bases; nucleotides not matched to a gene: 5. CDR3 protein: CASSFLDRDGELFF. Written as DNA, the CDR3 is TGCGCCAGCAGCTTCCTAGACAGGGACGGGGAGCTGTTTTTT.

This clone appeared a few times. The rearrangement uses TRBV4-3 and TRBJ2-5; TRBD2 agrees at 7 bases. This CDR3 region has 17 residues. V lost 0 bases, J lost 4 bases, and 11 bases stayed unmatched. Germline CDR1 is LGHNA and CDR2 is YSLEER. CDR3 sequence: CASSQDYRGSQGETQYF. The CDR3 bases are TGCGCCAGCAGCCAAGATTATCGCGGGAGTCAGGGAGAGACCCAGTACTTC.

Only a few counts were recorded for this clone. The CDR3 region has the DNA TGCAGCGTTGAACGGACAGGGCCCCGAAACACCATATATTTT. It is translated as CSVERTGPRNTIYF. V and J are TRBV29-1 and TRBJ1-3, with 8 bases aligning to TRBD1. After removal of 2 bases from V and 5 bases from J, the junction contained 5 bases not matched to a gene. The CDR3 has 14 amino acids. Germline lookup yields CDR1 SQVTM and CDR2 ANQGSEA. Together with reference TRBV29-1 and TRBJ1-3, the CDR3 gives the full variable domain: SAVISQKPSRDICQRGTSLTIQCQVDSQVTMMFWYRQQPGQSLTLIATANQGSEATYESGFVIDKFPISRPNLTFSTLTVSNMSPEDSSIYLCSVERTGPRNTIYFGEGSWLTVV.

The J gene is TRBJ1-5, the V gene TRBV6-1; a possible D gene is TRBD1 (6 bases). This CDR3 is built from 13 residues. V lost 8 bases, J lost 5 bases, and 13 bases lay in between. Germline values: CDR1 MNHNS, CDR2 SASEGT. The CDR3 coding sequence is TGTGCCAGCGGGGCGACAGGTGATCAGCCCCAGCATTTT. Protein sequence: CASGATGDQPQHF.

This clone was counted a few times. V is TRBV7-9 and J is TRBJ1-2; TRBD1 matches at 8 bases. The CDR3 sequence is 15 residues long. Germline CDR1 SEHNR, CDR2 FQNEAQ (reference sequence). Unmatched junction bases numbered 16, after V lost 3 bases and J lost 13 bases. Written as DNA, the CDR3 is TGTGCCAGCAGCTTTCAGACAGGGGTTCTATGGCTGAGCACCTTC. Encoded protein: CASSFQTGVLWLSTF.

This clone was observed a handful of times. The chain carries TRBV10-2 and TRBJ2-5; no clear D. Trimming pared 2 bases from V and 5 bases from J, leaving 9 bases between. Germline lookup yields CDR1 WSHSY and CDR2 SAAADI. CDR3 length: 13 residues. CDR3 loop: CASSEENGETQYF. Written as DNA, the CDR3 is TGCGCCAGCAGTGAGGAGAACGGGGAGACCCAGTACTTC.

The chain links TRBV7-9 to TRBJ2-5; 7 positions agree with TRBD1. Looked up from germline, CDR1 is SEHNR and CDR2 is FQNEAQ (reference sequence). Trimming at V came to 4 bases and at J to 3 bases, leaving 5 bases not matched to a gene. The CDR3 runs to 14 residues. CDR3 DNA: TGTGCCAGCAGCTGGGCCGGGACAGAAGAGACCCAGTACTTC. Translated, it gives CASSWAGTEETQYF.

This clone was seen only a few times. The chain joins TRBV7-2 to TRBJ1-2, with TRBD1 identical over 9 bases. Germline CDR1 reads SGHTA; CDR2 reads FQGNSA. The CDR3 contains 15 residues. Trimming took 5 bases from V and 7 from J; bases not matched to a gene: 11. DNA of the CDR3: TGTGCCAGCAGCCCACAACAGGGGGCGGGTAGTGGCTACACCTTC. Encoded protein: CASSPQQGAGSGYTF.

The chain recombines TRBV9 with TRBJ2-5, with 11 bases matching TRBD2. The CDR3 totals 16 residues. The V and J ends lost 0 bases and 5 bases, in that order; junction bases with no gene match: 6. Germline V gene data show CDR1 as SGDLS and CDR2 as YYNGEE. DNA for the CDR3: TGTGCCAGCAGCGTAGCGGGACTAGCGGCCTTTGAGACCCAGTACTTC. Translating it yields CASSVAGLAAFETQYF. Full variable domain (outside the CDR3, taken from reference TRBV9 and TRBJ2-5): DSGVTQTPKHLITATGQRVTLRCSPRSGDLSVYWYQQSLDQGLQFLIQYYNGEERAKGNILERFSAQQFPDLHSELNLSSLELGDSALYFCASSVAGLAAFETQYFGPGTRLLVL.

The chain employs TRBV5-4 and TRBJ2-5; 7 bases are shared with TRBD2. CDR1 and CDR2 (germline): SGHNT, YYREEE (reference sequence). V shed 4 bases, J shed 9 bases, and the junction held 15 bases outside the gene matches. This CDR3 is built from 15 residues. This CDR3 is CASSQASAGLGAQYF. CDR3 DNA: TGTGCCAGCAGCCAAGCGTCAGCGGGGCTGGGGGCCCAGTACTTC.

Concerning this clone itself: The same CDR3 arises from other DNA sequences in this sample as well. V gene TRBV19 combines with J gene TRBJ2-1; 11 bases agree with TRBD1. The germline CDR1 and CDR2 sequences are LNHDA and SQIVND (reference sequence). The CDR3 is 15 residues long. J lost 2 bases, V lost 5 bases, and 2 bases had no gene match. CDR3 region: CASSRTGGAYNEQFF. The CDR3 nucleotides read TGTGCCAGTAGTCGGACAGGGGGCGCCTACAATGAGCAGTTCTTC.

In DNA, the CDR3 is TGCGCCAGCAGCCAAACAGGGGATACGCAGTATTTT. Protein sequence: CASSQTGDTQYF. J is TRBJ2-3 and V is TRBV4-3; a weak D match, TRBD1 (6 bases). CDR1 LGHNA and CDR2 YSLEER come from the germline V gene. CDR3 length: 12 residues. Trimming took 2 bases from V and 6 from J, leaving 6 bases between them.

This clone was seen only a few times. CDR3: CASSGGQGTFETQYF. The CDR3 coding sequence is TGTGCCAGCAGCGGGGGACAGGGGACCTTCGAGACCCAGTACTTC. The chain couples TRBV7-9 to TRBJ2-5; the match to TRBD1 covers 10 bases. V lost 5 bases to trimming and J lost 5 bases; unmatched junction nucleotides: 8. The CDR3 is made up of 15 amino acids. Germline CDR1 is SEHNR and CDR2 is FQNEAQ (reference sequence).

This clone was counted between two and nine times. The gene calls are TRBV6-4 and TRBJ2-5; 12 bases map to TRBD2. V trimming: 5 bases; J trimming: 4 bases; junction bases outside the gene matches: 5. CDR1 is MRHNA and CDR2 is SNTAGT in the germline V gene. The length of the CDR3 is 15 residues. The CDR3: CASSRTSGVGETQYF. The CDR3 coding sequence is TGTGCCAGCAGTCGGACTAGCGGGGTAGGAGAGACCCAGTACTTC.

This chain joins TRBV7-2 and TRBJ1-5; maybe TRBD1 (6 bases). V gave up 5 bases and J gave up 0 bases, with 11 bases separating them. Germline V CDR1 and CDR2: SGHTA, FQGNSA. The CDR3 covers 15 residues. The DNA for the CDR3 is TGTGCCAGCAGCCTCGGGGGGGCTAGCAATCAGCCCCAGCATTTT. Translated: CASSLGGASNQPQHF.

This clone was counted between two and nine times. The chain recombines TRBV2 with TRBJ2-2; D perhaps matches TRBD1 (7 bases). The ends were cut back, 6 bases at V and 0 bases at J, with 11 bases in the middle. Germline CDR1 reads SNHLY; CDR2 reads FYNNEI. This CDR3 is 15 amino acids long. The CDR3 DNA is TGTGCCAGCAGGGAGGGGGCATCGAACACCGGGGAGCTGTTTTTT. Residues: CASREGASNTGELFF.

The gene calls are TRBV30 and TRBJ2-7; 7 bases fit TRBD1. Trimming took 5 bases from V and 4 from J; bases not matched to a gene: 8. Germline assignment: CDR1 GTSNPN and CDR2 SVGIG (reference sequence). The CDR3 is made up of 13 amino acids. The CDR3 bases are TGTGCCTGGCAGGGACAGAATAATTACGAGCAGTACTTC. Protein: CAWQGQNNYEQYF.

This clone was observed a few times. At one end the junction does not follow the germline gene, possibly because of a read error. V gene TRBV5-1 combines with J gene TRBJ1-1; no reliable D call. Germline V gene sequence: CDR1 SGHRS, CDR2 YFSETQ. The CDR3 has 11 residues. The CDR3 loop is CASRSAAEAFF. CDR3 nucleotide sequence: TGTGCCAGCAGATCTGCAGCTGAAGCTTTCTTT. The complete variable domain, with remaining parts taken from reference TRBV5-1 and TRBJ1-1, reads KAGVTQTPRYLIKTRGQQVTLSCSPISGHRSVSWYQQTPGQGLQFLFEYFSETQRNKGNFPGRFSGRQFSNSRSEMNVSTLELGDSALYLCASRSAAEAFFGQGTRLTVV.

This clone has only a few counts. This chain links TRBV30 with TRBJ2-2, with a possible D match to TRBD2 (5 bases). The CDR3 loop spans 13 amino acids. Germline CDR1 is GTSNPN and CDR2 is SVGIG (reference sequence). V lost 0 bases, J lost 6 bases, and 8 bases lay in between. The chain's CDR3 is CAWSVRVAGELFF. Here the CDR3 DNA reads TGTGCCTGGAGTGTGAGGGTGGCCGGGGAGCTGTTTTTT.

This clone turned up a few times. This chain uses TRBV6-5 with TRBJ1-1; D call uncertain. There are 14 residues in the CDR3. The V and J ends lost 0 bases and 0 bases respectively, with 5 bases between them. Per the germline V gene, CDR1 is MNHEY and CDR2 is SVGAGI. The CDR3 is CASSYSQVNTEAFF. CDR3 DNA sequence: TGTGCCAGCAGTTACTCGCAGGTGAACACTGAAGCTTTCTTT.

The CDR3 sequence is CASSLLQGESGANVLTF. The DNA for the CDR3 is TGCGCCAGCAGCTTGCTACAGGGGGAATCAGGGGCCAACGTCCTGACTTTC. The rearrangement joins TRBV5-1 to TRBJ2-6; 8 bases match TRBD1. This CDR3 region has 17 residues. The germline CDR1 and CDR2 sequences are SGHRS and YFSETQ. After removal of 1 base from V and 4 bases from J, the junction contained 7 bases not matched to a gene.

In this sample, this clone turned up a few times. The chain employs TRBV10-3 and TRBJ1-5; D is possibly TRBD1 (5 bases). From germline, CDR1 is ENHRY and CDR2 SYGVKD. Trimming removed 4 bases at V and 5 bases at J, with 9 bases between. The CDR3 contains 13 residues. The CDR3 region is CAISVGGDQPQHF. The CDR3 nucleotides read TGTGCCATCAGTGTTGGAGGGGATCAGCCCCAGCATTTT.

V and J are TRBV19 and TRBJ2-3; the D gene could be TRBD1 or TRBD2 (5 bases each). Trimming cost V 9 bases and J 2 bases, with 15 bases left between them. The CDR3 is 14 residues long. Germline values: CDR1 LNHDA, CDR2 SQIVND (reference sequence). The CDR3 region has the DNA TGTGCCAGCGGGACCGCGAGACCCACAGATACGCAGTATTTT. It encodes CASGTARPTDTQYF. The variable domain in full, with the rest retrieved from reference TRBV19 and TRBJ2-3, is DGGITQSPKYLFRKEGQNVTLSCEQNLNHDAMYWYRQDPGQGLRLIYYSQIVNDFQKGDIAEGYSVSREKKESFPLTVTSAQKNPTAFYLCASGTARPTDTQYFGPGTRLTVL.

V is TRBV15 and J is TRBJ2-5, with 8 bases lining up with TRBD2. The CDR3 sequence is 17 residues long. The junction had 15 bases not matched to a gene; V was cut back by 4 bases and J by 5 bases. Germline lookup yields CDR1 LNHNV and CDR2 YYDKDF (reference sequence). The CDR3 region is CATSIARKRGHAETQYF. DNA of the CDR3: TGTGCCACCAGCATCGCCCGGAAGCGGGGGCATGCGGAGACCCAGTACTTC.

V and J are TRBV5-1 and TRBJ1-4; D is unresolved. CDR1 is SGHRS, CDR2 YFSETQ, per germline. V dropped 4 bases and J dropped 3 bases, with 13 bases sitting between them. The CDR3 length is 15 residues. As DNA, the CDR3 is TGCGCCAGCAGCCCCGACCCGACCTCTAATGAAAAACTGTTTTTT. Translation: CASSPDPTSNEKLFF.

This clone was seen a handful of times. CDR3 region: CATRSQGTDSPLHF. The CDR3 DNA reads TGTGCCACCAGATCCCAGGGGACGGATTCACCCCTCCACTTT. This chain connects TRBV2 to TRBJ1-6; a weak D match, TRBD1 (6 bases). Trimming stripped 10 bases from V and 8 bases from J, with 18 bases between. The germline CDR1 and CDR2 sequences are SNHLY and FYNNEI. This CDR3 has 14 amino acids.